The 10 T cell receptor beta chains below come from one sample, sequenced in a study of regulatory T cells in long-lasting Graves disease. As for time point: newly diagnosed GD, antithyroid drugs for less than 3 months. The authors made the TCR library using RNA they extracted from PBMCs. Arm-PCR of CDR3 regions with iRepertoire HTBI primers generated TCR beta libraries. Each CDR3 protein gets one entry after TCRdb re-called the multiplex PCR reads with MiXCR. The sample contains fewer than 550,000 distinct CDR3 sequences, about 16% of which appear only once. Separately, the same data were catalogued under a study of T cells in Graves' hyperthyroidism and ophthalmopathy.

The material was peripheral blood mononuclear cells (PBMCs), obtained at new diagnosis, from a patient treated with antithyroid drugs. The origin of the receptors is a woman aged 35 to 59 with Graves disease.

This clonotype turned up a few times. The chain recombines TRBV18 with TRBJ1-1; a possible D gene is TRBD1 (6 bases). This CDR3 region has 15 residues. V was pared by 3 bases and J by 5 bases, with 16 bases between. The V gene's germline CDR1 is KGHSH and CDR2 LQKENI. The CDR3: CASSPRGADRTEAFF. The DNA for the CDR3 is TGTGCCAGCTCACCTCGGGGGGCTGATCGTACTGAAGCTTTCTTT.

The CDR3 reads CASSQGQGITGNQPQHF. CDR3 in DNA: TGCGCCAGCAGCCAAGGACAGGGGATAACGGGCAATCAGCCCCAGCATTTT. The V call is TRBV4-1, the J call TRBJ1-5, with TRBD1 matching over 8 bases. The CDR3 has 17 residues. J gave up 2 bases and V 1 base, and 7 bases lay outside the gene matches. Germline V gene data show CDR1 as MGHRA and CDR2 as YSYEKL.

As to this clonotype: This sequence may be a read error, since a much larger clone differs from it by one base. CDR3 in amino acids: CASSLTAGGGTNTEASF. Here the CDR3 DNA reads TGTGCCAGCAGCTTGACGGCCGGGGGGGGCACGAACACTGAAGCTTCCTTT. This chain uses TRBV7-2 with TRBJ1-1; a weak D match, TRBD1 (6 bases). In germline, CDR1 is SGHTA, CDR2 FQGNSA. The CDR3 totals 17 residues.

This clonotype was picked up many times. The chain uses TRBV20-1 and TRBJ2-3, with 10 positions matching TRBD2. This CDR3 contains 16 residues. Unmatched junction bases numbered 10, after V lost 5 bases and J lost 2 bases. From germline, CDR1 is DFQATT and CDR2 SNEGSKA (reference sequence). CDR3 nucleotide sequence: TGCAGTGCTGAGGCCCAGCTAGCGGGGGACACAGATACGCAGTATTTT. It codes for CSAEAQLAGDTDTQYF.

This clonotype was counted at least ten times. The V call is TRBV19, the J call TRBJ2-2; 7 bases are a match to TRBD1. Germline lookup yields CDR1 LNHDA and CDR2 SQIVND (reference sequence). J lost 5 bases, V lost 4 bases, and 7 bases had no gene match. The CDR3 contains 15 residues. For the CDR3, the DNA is TGTGCCAGTAGTAGTGGACTGACAGGGACCGGGGAGCTGTTTTTT. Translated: CASSSGLTGTGELFF. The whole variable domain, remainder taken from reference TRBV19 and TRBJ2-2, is DGGITQSPKYLFRKEGQNVTLSCEQNLNHDAMYWYRQDPGQGLRLIYYSQIVNDFQKGDIAEGYSVSREKKESFPLTVTSAQKNPTAFYLCASSSGLTGTGELFFGEGSRLTVL.

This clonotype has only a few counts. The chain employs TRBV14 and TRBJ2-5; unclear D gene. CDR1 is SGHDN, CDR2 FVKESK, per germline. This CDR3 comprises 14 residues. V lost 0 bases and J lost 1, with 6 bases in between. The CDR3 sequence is CASSQDDPQETQYF. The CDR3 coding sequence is TGTGCCAGCAGCCAAGATGACCCCCAAGAGACCCAGTACTTC.

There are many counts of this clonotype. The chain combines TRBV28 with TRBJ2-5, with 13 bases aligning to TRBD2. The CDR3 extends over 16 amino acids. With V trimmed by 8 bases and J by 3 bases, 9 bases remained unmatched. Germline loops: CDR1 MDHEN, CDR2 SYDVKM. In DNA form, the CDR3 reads TGTGCCAGCGAGGCCTGGACTAGCGGGGGAAAAGAGACCCAGTACTTC. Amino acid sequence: CASEAWTSGGKETQYF.

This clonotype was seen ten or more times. CDR3 sequence (DNA): TGTGCCAGCAGTGACCGGGGATCAACTAATGAAAAACTGTTTTTT. Its protein is CASSDRGSTNEKLFF. This chain connects TRBV2 to TRBJ1-4; D unclear. Between the trimmed V and J ends, which lost 3 bases and 0 bases, there was a span of 8 bases. The germline V gene has CDR1 SNHLY and CDR2 FYNNEI. This CDR3 has 15 amino acids.

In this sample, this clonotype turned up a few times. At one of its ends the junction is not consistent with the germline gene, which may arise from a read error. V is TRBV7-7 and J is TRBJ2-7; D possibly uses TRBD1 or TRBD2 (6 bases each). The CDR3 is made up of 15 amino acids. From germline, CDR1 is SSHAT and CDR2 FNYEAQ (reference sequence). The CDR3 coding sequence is TGTGCTAGCAAAAAGAACGGGGGCCTCTCCTACGAGCAGTACTTC. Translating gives CASKKNGGLSYEQYF. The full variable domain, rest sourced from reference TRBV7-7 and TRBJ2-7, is GAGVSQSPRYKVTKRGQDVTLRCDPISSHATLYWYQQALGQGPEFLTYFNYEAQPDKSGLPSDRFSAERPEGSISTLTIQRTEQRDSAMYRCASKKNGGLSYEQYFGPGTRLTVT.

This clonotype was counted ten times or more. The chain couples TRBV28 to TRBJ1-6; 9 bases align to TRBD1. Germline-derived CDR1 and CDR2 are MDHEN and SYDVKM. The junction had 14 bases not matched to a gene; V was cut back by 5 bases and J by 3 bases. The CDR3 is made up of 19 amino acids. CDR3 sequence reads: CASSASTGTGTDYNSPLHF. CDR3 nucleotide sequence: TGTGCCAGCAGTGCCTCTACCGGGACAGGGACTGACTATAATTCACCCCTCCACTTT.